This T cell receptor beta chain emerged from a study of patients and donors after allogeneic stem cell transplantation. This clonotype has only a few counts. The germline gives CDR1 DFQATT, CDR2 SNEGSKA (reference sequence). This CDR3 comprises 15 residues. V lost 3 bases, J lost 0 bases, and 12 bases lay in between. TCRdb re-derived calls from the RT-PCR reads in MiXCR, one entry per CDR3 protein. The sample carries tens of thousands of distinct CDR3 sequences, about 44% recorded once. Sequencing was performed on blood, either unsorted or a sorted T cell fraction (not recorded which). This sequence joins TRBV20-1 and TRBJ1-3, with D unresolved. This receptor was identified in a human donor who was either an allogeneic HSCT recipient or a stem cell or donor lymphocyte infusion donor (not recorded which). It is not recorded whose cells these are; they may come from a transplant donor. In nucleotides, the CDR3 is TGCAGTGCTAGTCGGACGGGGAGCTCTGGAAACACCATATATTTT. It is translated as CSASRTGSSGNTIYF.